The 6 T cell receptor beta chains below all came from one sample that was sequenced in a study of blood T cell repertoires in COVID-19. TCRdb's table, derived via immunoSEQ multiplex PCR, lists solely in-frame clones and lacks some. The sample lists about 280,000 clones; roughly 88% were seen once. Sequencing was done on a sample of peripheral blood. Receptors were obtained from a man aged 18 to 29 with active or convalescent COVID-19.

The rearrangement uses TRBV2 and TRBJ1-6, with 7 bases that match TRBD1. CDR3 length: 14 residues. V lost 5 bases, J lost 12 bases, and 10 bases stayed unmatched. The germline V gene has CDR1 SNHLY and CDR2 FYNNEI. The CDR3 coding sequence is TGTGCCAGCAGTCAAACAGGGGTTTCAAAACCCCTCCACTTT. Its translation: CASSQTGVSKPLHF.

This sequence joins TRBV19 and TRBJ1-2; no definite D call. CDR3 length equals 14 residues. V lost 1 base and J 4 bases, leaving 10 bases between the germline ends. Germline CDR1 is LNHDA and CDR2 is SQIVND (reference sequence). The DNA for the CDR3 is TGTGCCAGTAGTATAGGTCTGGGGAGCTATGGCTACACCTTC. This sequence encodes CASSIGLGSYGYTF. Full variable domain (missing parts from reference TRBV19 and TRBJ1-2): DGGITQSPKYLFRKEGQNVTLSCEQNLNHDAMYWYRQDPGQGLRLIYYSQIVNDFQKGDIAEGYSVSREKKESFPLTVTSAQKNPTAFYLCASSIGLGSYGYTFGSGTRLTVV.

The chain joins TRBV7-8 to TRBJ1-1; the match to TRBD1 covers 11 bases. The V gene's germline CDR1 is SGHVS and CDR2 FQNEAQ. The CDR3 has 18 amino acids. V lost 5 bases to trimming and J lost 8 bases; unmatched junction nucleotides: 19. CDR3 nucleotides: TGTGCCAGCAGCACCCATGAATACGGGACAGGGGGAGTTGGGGAAGCTTTCTTT. Translating gives CASSTHEYGTGGVGEAFF.

The chain carries TRBV24-1 and TRBJ2-1, with 11 bases aligning to TRBD1. Trimming at V came to 4 bases and at J to 9 bases, leaving 7 bases not matched to a gene. This CDR3 has 15 amino acids. Germline V gene data show CDR1 as KGHDR and CDR2 as SFDVKD. The CDR3 DNA sequence: TGTGCCACCAGTGAAAGGGACAGGGGGATTGGTGAGCAGTTCTTC. Encoded protein: CATSERDRGIGEQFF.

The chain employs TRBV2 and TRBJ2-7; 9 bases align to TRBD2. The length of the CDR3 is 16 residues. The germline V gene has CDR1 SNHLY and CDR2 FYNNEI. The trim removed 3 bases at V and 4 bases at J, leaving 10 bases unmatched. CDR3 loop: CASSDQRGALSYEQYF. In DNA, the CDR3 is TGTGCCAGCAGTGATCAGCGGGGGGCCCTAAGTTACGAGCAGTACTTC.

The chain couples TRBV4-3 to TRBJ1-4; possibly TRBD1 for D (5 bases). CDR3 length: 16 residues. Germline-derived CDR1 and CDR2 are LGHNA and YSLEER. Deletions cut 4 bases from V and 0 bases from J, with 12 bases between. This CDR3 reads CASSPHRIATNEKLFF. The DNA of the CDR3 is TGCGCCAGCAGCCCTCACAGGATTGCAACTAATGAAAAACTGTTTTTT.